What follows is one T cell receptor (beta chain) and its context. Its cognate antigen is unknown. This record belongs to a study of identical twins. General observations from the study: Where out-of-frame alpha sequences were twin-shared, they showed excess low generation probability. Abundant beta clonotypes from cord blood had fewer insertions, unlike memory repertoires, which showed none. With beta out-of-frame sequences, excess sharing by twins was weaker.

A universal primer site was incorporated via template switching, and the cDNA contained unique molecular identifiers. TCRdb independently ran MiXCR on the 5' RACE reads; one entry per CDR3 protein. The sample has some 1,700,000 distinct CDR3 sequences, around 33% seen once. The CDR3 length is 13 residues. Germline CDR1 KGHDR, CDR2 SFDVKD. Trimming stripped 4 bases from V and 3 bases from J, with 6 bases between. The sequence was collected from a newborn girl in good health. The J gene is TRBJ2-1, the V gene TRBV24-1; D unresolved. Sample: cord blood. DNA for the CDR3: TGTGCCACCAGTGACCGACACTACAATGAGCAGTTCTTC. Translating gives CATSDRHYNEQFF.